The T cell receptor (beta chain) described here comes from a study of blood T cell repertoires in COVID-19. The CDR3 spans 15 residues. With V trimmed by 4 bases and J by 6 bases, 7 bases remained unmatched. Germline V lookup: CDR1 MNHEY, CDR2 SMNVEV (reference sequence). The protocol was immunoSEQ multiplex PCR, while the TCRdb copy is restricted to in-frame clones and leaves out a portion. The data contain roughly 120,000 clones, over 65% of them singletons. This receptor was taken from an elderly woman with acute or convalescent COVID-19. The chain carries TRBV27 and TRBJ2-7; TRBD1 agrees at 12 bases. The specimen was peripheral blood. The CDR3 sequence: CASSSPGTGGGEQYF. The DNA of the CDR3 is TGTGCCAGCAGTTCCCCCGGGACAGGGGGCGGCGAGCAGTACTTC.